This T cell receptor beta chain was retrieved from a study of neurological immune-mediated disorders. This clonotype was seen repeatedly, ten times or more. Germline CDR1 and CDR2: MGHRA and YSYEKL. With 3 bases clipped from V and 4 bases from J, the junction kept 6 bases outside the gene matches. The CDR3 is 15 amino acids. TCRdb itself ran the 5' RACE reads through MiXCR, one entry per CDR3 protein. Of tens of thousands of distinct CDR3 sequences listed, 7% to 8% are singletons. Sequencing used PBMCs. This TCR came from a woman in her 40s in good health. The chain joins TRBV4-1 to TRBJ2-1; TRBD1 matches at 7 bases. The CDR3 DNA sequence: TGCGCCAGCAGCCAGCGACAGGGCGATTACAATGAGCAGTTCTTC. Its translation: CASSQRQGDYNEQFF.